The rows below give T cell receptor beta chains drawn from one sample of a study of T cell responses to AZD1222 COVID-19 vaccine. TCRdb keeps only in-frame clones here, not all; method: immunoSEQ multiplex PCR. The sample shows about 78,000 clones, about 84% of them seen only once. This specimen consisted of peripheral blood, obtained on day 0 of AZD1222 vaccination. Source of these receptors: an adult in good health. Each CDR3 is given with its conserved first and last residue. Each record gives: D gene, V gene, J gene, clone size, CDR3 protein, CDR3 DNA. The D gene is left open where the match is weak. Rows may omit the clone size; those that give it use once, few, many or a size class.

D: .; V: TRBV11-2; J: TRBJ2-5; size: .; CDR3: CASSPFLGPAGETQYF; DNA: TGTGCCAGCAGCCCCTTTCTGGGGCCGGCGGGGGAGACCCAGTACTTC
D: .; V: TRBV3-1/TRBV3-2; J: TRBJ1-4; size: .; CDR3: CASSQVGDHLALDEKLFF; DNA: TGTGCCAGCAGCCAAGTAGGGGACCATTTGGCTTTGGATGAAAAACTGTTTTTT
D: .; V: TRBV4-1; J: TRBJ1-1; size: .; CDR3: CASGQQAGTEAFF; DNA: TGCGCCAGCGGTCAGCAGGCCGGGACTGAAGCTTTCTTT
D: TRBD1; V: TRBV7-3; J: TRBJ1-1; size: .; CDR3: CASSFRPGGTEAFF; DNA: TGTGCCAGCAGCTTTCGCCCAGGGGGCACTGAAGCTTTCTTT
D: .; V: TRBV4-3; J: TRBJ1-4; size: .; CDR3: CASSQGGGKAGGEKLFF; DNA: TGCGCCAGCAGCCAAGGTGGGGGTAAGGCCGGGGGTGAAAAACTGTTTTTT
D: TRBD2; V: TRBV27; J: TRBJ2-5; size: .; CDR3: CASSPLADFRETQYF; DNA: TGTGCCAGCAGTCCCCTAGCGGACTTCCGAGAGACCCAGTACTTC
D: TRBD2; V: TRBV7-3; J: TRBJ2-3; size: .; CDR3: CASSPGLAGGRGTDTQYF; DNA: TGTGCCAGCAGCCCGGGACTAGCGGGGGGCCGGGGGACAGATACGCAGTATTTT
D: .; V: TRBV24-1; J: TRBJ2-3; size: .; CDR3: CATRRGRFSTDTQYF; DNA: TGTGCCACCAGACGGGGCCGTTTTAGCACAGATACGCAGTATTTT
D: TRBD2; V: TRBV14; J: TRBJ2-5; size: few; CDR3: CASSQGLASKTQYF; DNA: TGTGCCAGCAGCCAAGGACTAGCGTCCAAGACCCAGTACTTC
D: .; V: TRBV27; J: TRBJ1-6; size: .; CDR3: CASRPGYNSPLHF; DNA: TGTGCCAGCAGGCCAGGTTATAATTCACCCCTCCACTTT
D: .; V: TRBV7-3; J: TRBJ1-4; size: .; CDR3: CASSTQQGGEKLFF; DNA: TGTGCCAGCAGCACCCAACAGGGCGGGGAAAAACTGTTTTTT
D: .; V: TRBV25-1; J: TRBJ1-1; size: .; CDR3: CASSESGAGDGVTEAFF; DNA: TGTGCCAGCAGTGAATCAGGGGCGGGGGATGGGGTCACTGAAGCTTTCTTT
D: .; V: TRBV18; J: TRBJ2-7; size: .; CDR3: CASSPGRPSLYEQYF; DNA: TGTGCCAGCTCACCAGGCAGGCCCTCCCTCTACGAGCAGTACTTC